This TCR beta chain was identified during a study of T cells in Graves' hyperthyroidism and ophthalmopathy. Exclusion of a patient resulted from uncontrolled infection, other autoimmune disease, pregnancy or lactation. Clinicians diagnosed patients from clinical symptoms, serum thyroxine and TRAb, thyroid ultrasound and orbital computed tomography. Regarding this clonotype: The antigen is unknown. A much more abundant neighbour one base away suggests this may be a read error.

Study-wide points: Model-based prediction identified ophthalmopathy a median around 6.5 months prior to its onset. Classification by a 13 V-J model distinguished ophthalmopathy from stable hyperthyroidism.

CDR3 length: 13 amino acids. Germline V CDR1 and CDR2: ENHRY, SYGVKD. The V and J ends lost 3 bases and 3 bases respectively, with 8 bases between them. Authors of the study amplified TCR beta CDR3 regions from RNA transcripts. A set of HTBI primers served as the primers for a first-round RT-PCR of the TCR CDR3. Using its own MiXCR run on the multiplex PCR reads, TCRdb lists one record per CDR3 protein. The sample lists about 660,000 distinct CDR3 sequences, 45% occurring once. The sample was peripheral blood or thyroid tissue (not recorded which). The chain links TRBV10-3 to TRBJ1-2, with D maybe TRBD1 (6 bases). This TCR came from an adult man with Graves' disease, either hyperthyroidism or ophthalmopathy (not recorded which). The CDR3 bases are TGTGCCATCAGTGACAGGGGATACTATGGCTACACCTTC. Its translation is CAISDRGYYGYTF.